The entry below describes one T cell receptor (beta chain). The V gene's germline CDR1 is MDHEN and CDR2 SYDVKM. Trimming pared 2 bases from V and 0 bases from J, leaving 8 bases between. CDR3 size: 15 residues. Method: immunoSEQ multiplex PCR; TCRdb's copy keeps in-frame clones and lacks some. Here the sample spans 150,000 to 200,000 clones, around 83% being singletons. This record comes from a study of blood T cell repertoires in COVID-19. Whole-study context: From T cells, B-cell-depleted T cells, or PBMCs came the material, which was cDNA or gDNA.

The chain recombines TRBV28 with TRBJ1-3, with TRBD1 as a possible D gene (5 bases). The specimen was PBMCs or T cells enriched from blood (not recorded which). The source of this sequence is a woman aged 40 to 50 in a cohort exposed to, infected with or recovered from COVID-19 (not recorded which). The CDR3 sequence is CASSLVQGSGNTIYF. The CDR3 region has the DNA TGTGCCAGCAGTTTAGTGCAGGGCTCTGGAAACACCATATATTTT.